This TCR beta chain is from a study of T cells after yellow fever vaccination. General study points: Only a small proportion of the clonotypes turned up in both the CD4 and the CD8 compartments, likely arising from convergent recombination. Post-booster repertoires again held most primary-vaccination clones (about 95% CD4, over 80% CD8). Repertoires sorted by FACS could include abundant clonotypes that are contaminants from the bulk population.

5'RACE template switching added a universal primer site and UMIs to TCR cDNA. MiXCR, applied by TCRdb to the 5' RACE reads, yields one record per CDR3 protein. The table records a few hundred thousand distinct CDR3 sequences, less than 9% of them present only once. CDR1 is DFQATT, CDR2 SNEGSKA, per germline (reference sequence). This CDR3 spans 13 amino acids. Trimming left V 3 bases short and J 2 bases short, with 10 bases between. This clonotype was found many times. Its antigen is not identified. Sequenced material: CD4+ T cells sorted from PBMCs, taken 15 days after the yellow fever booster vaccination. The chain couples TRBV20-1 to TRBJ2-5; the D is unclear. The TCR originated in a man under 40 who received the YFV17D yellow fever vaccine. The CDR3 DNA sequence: TGCAGTGCTAGCTCCTTTGGTCAAGAGACCCAGTACTTC. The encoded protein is CSASSFGQETQYF.